This T cell receptor beta chain emerged from a study of naive and memory T cell subsets (dated by TCRdb to 2016 to 2017). As for the study more broadly: The study applied an open-source, UMI-based TCR alpha and beta sequencing pipeline to sorted naive and memory peripheral blood T cell subsets. RNA was DNase-treated and reverse transcribed with TCR constant-region primers, mostly using SuperScript III. The functional CMV T cell responses agreed completely with IgG serology results.

The junction carries 8 bases between V and J, which are trimmed by 1 base and 7 bases respectively. From its cysteine to its phenylalanine, the CDR3 spans 13 amino acids. Of all the DNA, just the CDR3 is kept, 39 bases in frame from base 1. The germline V gene yields MGHRA for CDR1 and YSYEKL for CDR2. Concerning this clonotype: Which antigen it targets is not known. Per-base qualities were not stored, and no clone one base away is much larger.

Library creation used UMI-ligation and nested PCR. The beta constant-region primer was an equimolar mix of two oligonucleotides covering both TRBC1 and TRBC2. Four rounds of PCR were used to amplify ligated cDNA, with nested alpha and beta constant-region primers being used together with the SP2 primer. A single-stranded oligonucleotide bearing the SP2 primer plus a 12-nucleotide UMI was ligated onto the 3' end of the cDNA by T4 RNA ligase 1. Incubation of the ligation reaction was carried out at 16 degrees C for roughly 18-24 hours. PCR2 was typically run as a SYBR Green qPCR and stopped at a predetermined threshold to prevent over-amplification. Apart from the first purification, every purification step used Agencourt AMPure XP magnetic beads. Libraries were quantified by Qubit and checked on a TapeStation, with a main peak expected near 650 bp. Sequencing of the pooled libraries was done on an Illumina MiSeq using v2 2x251 paired-end kits, which typically yielded roughly 0.95-2.3 million reads per sample. Each sample's library went into the pool at approximately 4.2 nM, and about 5-7% PhiX was added to help with cluster recognition. The paper's processing steps were these. Decombinator assigned V and J genes to Demultiplexor-processed FASTQ reads by tag matching, allowing a single base-pair mismatch. Collapsinator used UMIs to correct both sequencing errors and frequency errors arising from PCR heterogeneity. CDR3Translator translated TCRs and extracted CDR3s from the conserved cysteine to the FGXG phenylalanine, flagging non-productive sequences. Repertoires were subsampled to equal numbers of UMI-defined TCRs before Gini, Shannon entropy and inverse Simpson indices were calculated. Within the linear range, a power law was fitted to clonotype abundance distributions using maximum likelihood. When run on a single naive CD8 sample, MIGEC and the pipeline yielded similar UMI counts, similar unique TCR numbers and similar clonal distributions. One analysis removed from the naive repertoire any naive TCRs that were also found in any memory subset from the same donor. A set of several thousand CMV-associated CDR3 sequences, compiled from VDJdb and a published dataset, was used to search the repertoires. Using fastp at Q25 and MiXCR, TCRdb reprocessed the public reads and kept productive beta chains. Identical CDR3 proteins give one entry, which carries the most common genes and DNA. Here the V and J calls rest on TCRdb's processing, not on the authors' analysis. In all, the sample holds around 160,000 distinct CDR3 sequences, and approximately 22% of those were seen once. The ten largest clones represent roughly 0.1% of the sample.

The study at large found these results: RNA-based TCR counts may be affected by expression changes linked to T cell activation and differentiation. A few larger clonotypes were found in naive repertoires, especially CD8, and these larger clonotypes were possibly memory cells re-expressing CD45RA. Single alpha or beta chain sequences, rather than paired alpha/beta receptors, were used to define clonotypes. Once error correction was done, more than 85% of naive TCR sequences showed up just once, which made the naive abundance distributions much steeper than those of the memory subsets. TCR abundance followed a power law with an exponent that was different for naive and memory subsets but consistent across the three individuals. In both CD4 and CD8 cells, a rise in Gini index and a fall in Shannon and inverse Simpson diversity were observed from naive through CM, EM and EMRA. The repertoire findings for the naive and memory subsets could not be validated, as no ground truth was available.

Separate amplification of TCR alpha and beta chain libraries was performed from the second PCR step onward. Donor CMV status was determined by IFNgamma production from CD4+ T cells after overnight stimulation of fresh PBMCs with CMV viral lysate. Using Miltenyi beads, CD4 T cells were first positively selected, and CD8 T cells were then positively selected from the CD4-negative fraction. Cells were stained for CD3, CD4, CD8, CD45RA, CD27 and a live/dead dye and were sorted on a BD Aria II into four subsets based on CD45RA and CD27. Blood was obtained from a few healthy volunteers, and the blood from each volunteer was fractionated into CD4 and CD8 T cells and subsequently into four differentiation subsets. About 110 ml of peripheral blood was drawn per donor, and PBMC were isolated by Ficoll-Paque PLUS density-gradient centrifugation. Sorted cells were lysed in RLT buffer, after which RNA was extracted using a Qiagen RNeasy kit and stored at -80 degrees C.

The sequenced sample was naive CD4+ T cells from blood. The sample's cell subset or site label is to be understood as: naive T cells, CD45RA high CD27+. The receptor's source is a human donor in good health. The V and J genes are TRBV4-1 and TRBJ1-5; possibly the D gene is TRBD1, per 5 matching bases. The CDR3 sequence is CASSQGQLQPQHF. The bases are TGCGCCAGCAGCCAAGGACAGCTCCAGCCCCAGCATTTT.